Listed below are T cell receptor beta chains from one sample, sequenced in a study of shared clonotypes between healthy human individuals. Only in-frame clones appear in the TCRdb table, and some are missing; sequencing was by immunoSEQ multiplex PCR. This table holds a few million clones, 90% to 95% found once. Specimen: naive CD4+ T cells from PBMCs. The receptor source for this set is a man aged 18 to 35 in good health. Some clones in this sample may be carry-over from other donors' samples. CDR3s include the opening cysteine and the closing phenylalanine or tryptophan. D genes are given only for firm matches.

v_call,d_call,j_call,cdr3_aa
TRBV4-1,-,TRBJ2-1,CASSGLFSGTDEQFF
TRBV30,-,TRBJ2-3,CAWSTGAGNTQYF
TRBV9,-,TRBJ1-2,CASSPHGSQAHNYGYTF
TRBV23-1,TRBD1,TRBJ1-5,CASSQFRTGGAEGPNQPQHF
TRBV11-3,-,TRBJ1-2,CASTPDAYGYTF
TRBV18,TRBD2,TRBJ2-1,CASSPTSGSVDEQFF
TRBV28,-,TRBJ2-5,CASSLWGRRETQYF
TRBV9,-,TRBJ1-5,CASSVGGSYQPQHF
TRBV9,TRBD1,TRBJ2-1,CASSERGQERNEQFF
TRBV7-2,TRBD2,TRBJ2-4,CASSLDGGAGGKNIQYF
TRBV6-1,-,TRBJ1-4,CASSDRQRGEKLFF
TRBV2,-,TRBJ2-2,CASTATTLPGELFF
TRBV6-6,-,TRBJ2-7,CASSAAGNYKQYF
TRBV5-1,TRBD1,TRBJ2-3,CASSLVQGATDTQYF
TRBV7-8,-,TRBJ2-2,CASSLQSTGELFF
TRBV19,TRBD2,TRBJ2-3,CASSPVGLAGGNTDTQYF
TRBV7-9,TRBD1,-,CASSSLGGTGQYEQYF
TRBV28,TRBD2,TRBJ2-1,CASSSPGGGQFF
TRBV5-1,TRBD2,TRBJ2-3,CASSLLGLITDTQYF
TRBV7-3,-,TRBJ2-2,CASSLNRNLNTGELFF
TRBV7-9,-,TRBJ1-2,CASTPSAVYGYTF
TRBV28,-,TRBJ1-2,CASSFAGPPSYTF
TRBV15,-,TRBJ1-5,CATSREGDSNLRPQHF
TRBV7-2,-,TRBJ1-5,CASSLFQYSNQPQHF